This TCR beta chain comes out of a study of T cell responses to AZD1222 COVID-19 vaccine. The study, taken as a whole, reports: Scientists sampled the repertoires only once the peak T cell response had passed.

As concerns this clone: No antigen is known for it.

The V gene's germline CDR1 is SGDLS and CDR2 YYNGEE. The CDR3 spans 15 residues. V shed 0 bases and J shed 3 bases, with 10 bases lying between them. TCRdb's table, derived via immunoSEQ multiplex PCR, lists solely in-frame clones and lacks some. Of 90,000 to 150,000 clones in the sample, approximately 86% are singletons; the top ten hold 2.4%. This receptor was identified in an adult in good health. Here the sequenced sample was peripheral blood, taken on day 0 of AZD1222 vaccination. V usage is TRBV9 and J usage is TRBJ2-4; perhaps TRBD1 as D (5 bases). CDR3 amino acids: CASSVEAQGKNIQYF. CDR3 in DNA: TGTGCCAGCAGCGTAGAAGCGCAGGGCAAAAACATTCAGTACTTC.